This TCR beta chain comes out of a study of PD-L1 blockade in urothelial cancer. The wider study: Every 3 weeks, patients received intravenous atezolizumab 1,200 mg, beginning 2014. Blood analysis occurred 3 weeks (second dose) and 6 weeks after treatment start.

Repertoires were generated with immunoSEQ multiplex PCR, while TCRdb's copy carries only in-frame clones and drops some. The sample has about 52,000 clones, about 75% seen once. The CDR3 is made up of 16 amino acids. J was trimmed by 2 bases and V by 0 bases; bases with no gene match: 3. Germline CDR1 is SGHDN and CDR2 is FVKESK. Noted time point: pretreatment peripheral blood. Patient disease was locally advanced or metastatic urothelial carcinoma. This specimen consisted of PBMCs, obtained around atezolizumab (anti-PD-L1) treatment. This chain links TRBV14 with TRBJ2-3; TRBD2 matches at 9 bases. This clonotype was sampled from an older man with urothelial cancer. The CDR3 region is CASSQDTSGPTDTQYF. The CDR3 bases are TGTGCCAGCAGCCAAGATACTAGCGGGCCCACAGATACGCAGTATTTT.